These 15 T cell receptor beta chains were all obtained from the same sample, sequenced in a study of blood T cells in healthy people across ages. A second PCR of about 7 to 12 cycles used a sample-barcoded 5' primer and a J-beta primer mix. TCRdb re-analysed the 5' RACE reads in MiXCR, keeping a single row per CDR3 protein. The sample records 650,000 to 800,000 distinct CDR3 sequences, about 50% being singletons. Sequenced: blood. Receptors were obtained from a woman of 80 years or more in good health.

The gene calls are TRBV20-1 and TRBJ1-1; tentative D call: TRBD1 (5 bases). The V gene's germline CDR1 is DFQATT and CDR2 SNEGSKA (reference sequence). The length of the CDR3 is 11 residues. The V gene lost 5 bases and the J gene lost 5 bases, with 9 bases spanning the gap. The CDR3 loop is CSAYRLTEAFF. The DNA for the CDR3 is TGCAGTGCTTACAGGTTAACTGAAGCTTTCTTT.

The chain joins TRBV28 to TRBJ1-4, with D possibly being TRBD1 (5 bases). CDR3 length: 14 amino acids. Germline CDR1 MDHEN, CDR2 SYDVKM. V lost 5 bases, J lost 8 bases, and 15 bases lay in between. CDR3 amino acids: CASSVLNEGEKLFF. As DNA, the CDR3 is TGTGCCAGCAGTGTACTAAACGAGGGGGAAAAACTGTTTTTT.

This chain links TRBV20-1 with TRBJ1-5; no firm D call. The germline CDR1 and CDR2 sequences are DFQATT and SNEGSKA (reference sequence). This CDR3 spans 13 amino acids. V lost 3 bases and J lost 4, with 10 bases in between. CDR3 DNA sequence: TGCAGTGCTAGGTTGTTTTTAAATCAGCCCCAGCATTTT. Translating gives CSARLFLNQPQHF.

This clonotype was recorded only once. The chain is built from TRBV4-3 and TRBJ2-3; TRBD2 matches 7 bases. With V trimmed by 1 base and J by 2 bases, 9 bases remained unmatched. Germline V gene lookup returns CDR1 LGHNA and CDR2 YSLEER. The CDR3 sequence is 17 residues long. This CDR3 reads CASSQVLAGLLTDTQYF. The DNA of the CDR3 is TGCGCCAGCAGCCAAGTTCTTGCGGGACTACTCACAGATACGCAGTATTTT.

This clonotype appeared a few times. The CDR3 DNA sequence: TGTGCCAGCAGCCCTACCGCGGGACGACAGAGCTACTATGGCTACACCTTC. Translating gives CASSPTAGRQSYYGYTF. The rearrangement joins TRBV9 to TRBJ1-2; perhaps TRBD1 as D (5 bases). Per the germline V gene, CDR1 is SGDLS and CDR2 is YYNGEE. Trimming took 4 bases from V and 3 from J, leaving 22 bases between them. The CDR3 covers 17 residues.

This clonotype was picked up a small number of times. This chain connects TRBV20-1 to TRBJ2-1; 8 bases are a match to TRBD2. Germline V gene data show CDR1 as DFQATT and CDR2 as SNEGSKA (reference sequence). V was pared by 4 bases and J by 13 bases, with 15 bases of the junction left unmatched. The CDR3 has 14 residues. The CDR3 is CSAIGTRRNEQQFF. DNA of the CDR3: TGCAGTGCTATCGGGACTAGGCGGAATGAGCAACAGTTCTTC.

This chain's CDR3 is CASSDLAGGVQFF. CDR3 nucleotides: TGCGCCAGCTCCGACTTAGCGGGGGGGGTGCAGTTCTTC. The chain uses TRBV4-3 and TRBJ2-1, with 11 bases matching TRBD2. The CDR3 sequence is 13 residues long. Trimming removed 8 bases from V and 12 bases from J; junction bases left unmatched: 9. CDR1 is LGHNA, CDR2 YSLEER, per germline.

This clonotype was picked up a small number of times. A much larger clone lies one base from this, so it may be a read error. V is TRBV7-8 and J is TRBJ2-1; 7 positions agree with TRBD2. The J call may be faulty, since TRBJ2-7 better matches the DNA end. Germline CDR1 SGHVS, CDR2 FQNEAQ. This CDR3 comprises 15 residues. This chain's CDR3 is CASSLERGSYNEQYF. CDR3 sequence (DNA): TGTGCCAGCAGCTTAGAGCGGGGCTCCTACAATGAGCAGTACTTC.

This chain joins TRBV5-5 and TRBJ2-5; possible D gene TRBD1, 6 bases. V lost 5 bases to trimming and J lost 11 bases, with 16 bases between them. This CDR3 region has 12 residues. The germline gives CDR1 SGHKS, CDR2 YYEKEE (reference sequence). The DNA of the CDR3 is TGTGCCAGCAGGAGGACAGTCGGTGAGCAGTACTTC. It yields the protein CASRRTVGEQYF.

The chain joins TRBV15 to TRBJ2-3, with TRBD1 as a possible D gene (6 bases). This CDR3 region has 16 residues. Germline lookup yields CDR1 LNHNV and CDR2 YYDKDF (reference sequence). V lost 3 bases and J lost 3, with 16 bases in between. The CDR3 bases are TGTGCCACCAGCAGGATCCAGGGGCGAGGTACAGATACGCAGTATTTT. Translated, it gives CATSRIQGRGTDTQYF.

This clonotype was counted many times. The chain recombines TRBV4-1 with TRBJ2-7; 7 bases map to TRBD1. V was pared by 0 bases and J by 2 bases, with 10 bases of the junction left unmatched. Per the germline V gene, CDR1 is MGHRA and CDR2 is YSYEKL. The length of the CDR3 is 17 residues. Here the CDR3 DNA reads TGCGCCAGCAGCCAAGACCCCTGGGGGACAGCGCCCTACGAGCAGTACTTC. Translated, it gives CASSQDPWGTAPYEQYF.

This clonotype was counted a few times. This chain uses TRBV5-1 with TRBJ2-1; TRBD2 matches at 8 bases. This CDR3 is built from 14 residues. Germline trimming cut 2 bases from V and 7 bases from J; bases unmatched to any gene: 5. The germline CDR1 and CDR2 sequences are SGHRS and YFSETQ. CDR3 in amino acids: CASSFSSGTNEQFF. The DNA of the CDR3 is TGCGCCAGCAGCTTCAGTAGCGGGACTAATGAGCAGTTCTTC.

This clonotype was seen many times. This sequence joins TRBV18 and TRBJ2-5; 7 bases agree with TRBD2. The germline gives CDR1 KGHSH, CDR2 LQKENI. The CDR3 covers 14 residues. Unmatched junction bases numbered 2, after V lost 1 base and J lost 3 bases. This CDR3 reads CASSPRLAEETQYF. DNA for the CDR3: TGTGCCAGCTCACCACGACTAGCCGAAGAGACCCAGTACTTC.

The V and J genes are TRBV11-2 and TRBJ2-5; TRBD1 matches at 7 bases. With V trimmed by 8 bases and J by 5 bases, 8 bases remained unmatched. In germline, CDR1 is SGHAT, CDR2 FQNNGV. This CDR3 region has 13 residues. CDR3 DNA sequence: TGTGCCAGCGGAAGACAGGGTGGGGAGACCCAGTACTTC. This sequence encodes CASGRQGGETQYF.

The CDR3 loop reads CSGVLDGRGGEQFF. DNA for the CDR3: TGCAGTGGAGTATTAGACGGGAGAGGTGGTGAGCAGTTCTTC. The chain is built from TRBV20-1 and TRBJ2-1; a possible D gene is TRBD2 (6 bases). Germline-derived CDR1 and CDR2 are DFQATT and SNEGSKA (reference sequence). V was trimmed by 7 bases and J by 9 bases, leaving 22 bases between them. CDR3 length: 14 amino acids.